This T cell receptor (beta chain) emerged from a study of blood T cells in healthy people across ages. General study results and limits: Unknown donor CMV status possibly confounded expanded clonotype changes.

As concerns this clonotype: Antigen specificity is unknown.

Alongside a J-beta primer mix, a sample-barcoded 5' primer served in a second PCR lasting roughly 6 to 11 cycles. A template-switch adaptor containing 12 random nucleotides labeled each cDNA molecule. MiXCR, run by TCRdb on the 5' RACE reads, gives a single entry per CDR3 protein. This sample has about 810,000 distinct CDR3 sequences, with under 40% found just once. The V end lost 6 bases, the J end lost 11 bases, and 21 bases lay between the germline ends. This CDR3 is built from 14 residues. Material for sequencing was blood. This receptor was obtained from a man between 18 and 29 years old in good health. The rearrangement uses TRBV12-3 or TRBV12-4 and TRBJ2-3; D might be TRBD1 or TRBD2, each matching 5 bases. DNA of the CDR3: TGTGCCAGCAGCCTCGACGGGACCCCCTGGGGGCAGTATTTT. Translation gives CASSLDGTPWGQYF.